This T cell receptor beta chain stems from a study of cytomegalovirus exposure and HLA in healthy donors. This clone was seen more than once but under ten times. The antigen remains unidentified. Overall study results and limits: Productive status was seen about 90% or about 30% of the time for most TCR beta V segments in an earlier analysis. The study dropped some indistinguishable V segments, TRBV6-2 and TRBV6-3 among them.

PCR employed 60 Vbeta and 13 Jbeta primers. Repertoires were generated with immunoSEQ multiplex PCR, while TCRdb's copy carries only in-frame clones and drops some. Of approximately 46,000 clones listed, 72% are singletons. J lost 7 bases, V lost 3 bases, and 5 bases had no gene match. CDR1 SGHTA and CDR2 FQGNSA come from the germline V gene. This CDR3 comprises 14 residues. The J gene is TRBJ2-7, the V gene TRBV7-2; 11 bases fit TRBD1. The sequence was collected from a man aged 25 to 45 in good health and CMV-seronegative. Sequencing was carried out using PBMCs. The CDR3: CASSFGQGAGEQYF. As DNA, the CDR3 is TGTGCCAGCAGCTTCGGACAGGGGGCAGGTGAGCAGTACTTC.